The source of this T cell receptor beta chain is a study of identical twins. Whole-study results and caveats: Out-of-frame sharing of TCR alpha in monozygotic twins was underestimated by models.

TCRdb independently ran MiXCR on the 5' RACE reads; one entry per CDR3 protein. The data hold fewer than 250,000 distinct CDR3 sequences, with 7.5% observed a single time. This clonotype was seen at least ten times. Its antigen is unidentified. CDR3 length: 17 residues. Losses at the gene ends were 3 bases for V and 4 bases for J; bases not matched to a gene: 10. CDR1 is SEHNR, CDR2 FQNEAQ, per germline (reference sequence). This sample also appeared in a second study, on yellow fever vaccine responses in identical twins.

The sequence derives from a woman younger than 30 in good health. Sequencing was done on a sample of CD8+ T cells sorted from blood. This chain links TRBV7-9 with TRBJ2-3; TRBD1 agrees at 10 bases. CDR3 amino acids: CASSLLPGQGLSDTQYF. The CDR3 DNA reads as TGTGCCAGCAGCTTGCTGCCGGGACAGGGGCTTTCAGATACGCAGTATTTT.